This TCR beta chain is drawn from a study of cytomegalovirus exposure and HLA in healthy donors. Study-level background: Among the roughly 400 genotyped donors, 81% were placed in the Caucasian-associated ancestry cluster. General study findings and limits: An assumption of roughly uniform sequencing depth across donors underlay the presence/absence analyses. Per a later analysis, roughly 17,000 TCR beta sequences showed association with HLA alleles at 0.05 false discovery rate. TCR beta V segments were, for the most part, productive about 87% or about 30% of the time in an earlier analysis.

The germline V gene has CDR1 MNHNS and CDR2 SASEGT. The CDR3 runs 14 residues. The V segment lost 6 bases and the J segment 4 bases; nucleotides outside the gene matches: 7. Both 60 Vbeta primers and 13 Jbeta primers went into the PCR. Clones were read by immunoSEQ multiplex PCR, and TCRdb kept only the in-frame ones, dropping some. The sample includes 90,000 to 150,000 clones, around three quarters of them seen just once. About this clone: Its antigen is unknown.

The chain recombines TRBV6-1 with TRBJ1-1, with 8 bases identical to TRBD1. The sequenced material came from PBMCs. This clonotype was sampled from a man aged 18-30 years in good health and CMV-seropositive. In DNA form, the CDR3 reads TGTGCCAGCAGCGACAGGGGTTTCGGCACTGAAGCTTTCTTT. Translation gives CASSDRGFGTEAFF.